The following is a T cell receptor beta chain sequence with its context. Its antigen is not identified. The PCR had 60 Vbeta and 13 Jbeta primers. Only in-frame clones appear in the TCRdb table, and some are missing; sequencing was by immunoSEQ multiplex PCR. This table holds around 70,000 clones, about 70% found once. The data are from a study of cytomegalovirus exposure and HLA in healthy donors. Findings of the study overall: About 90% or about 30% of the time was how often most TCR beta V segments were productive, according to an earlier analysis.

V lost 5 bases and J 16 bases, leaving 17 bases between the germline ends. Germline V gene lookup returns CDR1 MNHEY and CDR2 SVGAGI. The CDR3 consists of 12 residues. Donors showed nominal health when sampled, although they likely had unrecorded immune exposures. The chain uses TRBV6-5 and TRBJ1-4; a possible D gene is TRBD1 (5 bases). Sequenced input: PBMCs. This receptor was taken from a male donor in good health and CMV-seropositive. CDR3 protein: CASSEPTARRFF. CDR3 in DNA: TGTGCCAGCAGTGAGCCGACAGCTAGGCGGTTTTTT.